This T cell receptor (beta chain) appears in the sequencing data of a study of blood T cell repertoires in COVID-19. Overall study context: Acute and convalescent COVID-19 specimens originated in the United States, Italy and Spain. T cells, B-cell-depleted T cells, or PBMCs supplied cDNA or gDNA.

Methods used by the authors: Nucleated cell counts were estimated from reference gene primer amplification. Generated by immunoSEQ multiplex PCR, the TCRdb table keeps only in-frame clones and is missing some. The DNA was the basis for D and trimming; V, J and clone size are from that table. The sample has 200,000 to 300,000 clones; 75% to 90% are singletons. This CDR3 has 13 amino acids. Germline values: CDR1 MNHEY, CDR2 SVGEGT. Trimming removed 5 bases at V and 1 base at J, with 8 bases between. This clone was counted a few times. The genes are TRBV6-2 or TRBV6-3 and TRBJ1-1; perhaps TRBD1 as D (6 bases). This sequence was found in a woman aged 25 to 39 who had recovered from COVID-19. Sequencing was performed on peripheral blood. CDR3 in DNA: TGTGCCAGCAGTCTCAGGGGGAACACTGAAGCTTTCTTT. It specifies CASSLRGNTEAFF.